This TCR beta chain came from a study of CD8 T cells in ankylosing spondylitis. TCRdb redid the calling of the 5' RACE reads with MiXCR, one entry per CDR3 protein. The table records 380,000 or so distinct CDR3 sequences, 20% to 25% of them present only once. This CDR3 comprises 14 residues. The V segment lost 2 bases and the J segment 8 bases; nucleotides outside the gene matches: 5. CDR1 LGHNA and CDR2 YNFKEQ come from the germline V gene. What was sequenced was blood, either unsorted or a sorted T cell fraction (not recorded which). This TCR came from a male donor with ankylosing spondylitis or in good health (not recorded which). This chain connects TRBV4-2 to TRBJ2-1; 8 bases line up with TRBD1. The CDR3 bases are TGTGCCAGCAGCCAACCCCTACAGGGGGATGAGCAGTTCTTC. It translates to CASSQPLQGDEQFF.